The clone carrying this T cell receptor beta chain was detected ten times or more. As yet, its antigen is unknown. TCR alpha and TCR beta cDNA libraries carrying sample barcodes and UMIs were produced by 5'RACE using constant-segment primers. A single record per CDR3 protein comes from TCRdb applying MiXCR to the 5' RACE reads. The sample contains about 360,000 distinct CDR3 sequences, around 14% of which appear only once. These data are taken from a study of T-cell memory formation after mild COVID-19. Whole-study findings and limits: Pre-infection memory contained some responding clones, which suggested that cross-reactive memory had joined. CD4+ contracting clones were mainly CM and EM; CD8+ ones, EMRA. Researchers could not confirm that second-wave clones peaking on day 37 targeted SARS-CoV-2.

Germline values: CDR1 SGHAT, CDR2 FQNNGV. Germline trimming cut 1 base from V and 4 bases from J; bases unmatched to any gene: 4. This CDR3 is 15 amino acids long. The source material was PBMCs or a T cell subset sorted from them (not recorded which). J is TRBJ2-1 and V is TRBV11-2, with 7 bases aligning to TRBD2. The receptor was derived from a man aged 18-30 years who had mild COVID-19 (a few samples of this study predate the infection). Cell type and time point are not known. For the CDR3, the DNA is TGTGCCAGCAGCTTAGGTCTAGCGGAGTACAATGAGCAGTTCTTC. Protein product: CASSLGLAEYNEQFF.